This entry lists 17 T cell receptor beta chains sequenced from one sample in a study of OX40 agonist ivuxolimab in advanced cancers. The repertoire was sequenced with immunoSEQ multiplex PCR; TCRdb's copy has only in-frame clones and lacks some. The top ten clones hold about 5.2% of a sample with around 40,000 clones, 75% to 90% of them seen once. Specimen: CD4+ or CD8+ T cells sorted from blood, collected in a trial of the OX40 agonist ivuxolimab. These receptors were taken from an adult with an advanced solid tumor such as melanoma, head and neck, liver or kidney cancer.

This clone was seen a handful of times. The J gene is TRBJ2-1, the V gene TRBV7-3; tentative D call: TRBD2 (5 bases). Germline V gene data show CDR1 as SGHTA and CDR2 as FQGTGA. Trimming pared 0 bases from V and 7 bases from J, leaving 13 bases between. This CDR3 comprises 15 residues. The CDR3 spells CASSLTVTSRNEQFF. The CDR3 DNA follows: TGTGCCAGCAGCTTAACGGTTACTAGTAGGAATGAGCAGTTCTTC.

This sequence joins TRBV4-2 and TRBJ1-2; D ambiguous. Between the trimmed V and J ends, which lost 0 bases and 0 bases, there was a span of 8 bases. Germline V gives CDR1 LGHNA, CDR2 YNFKEQ. The CDR3 runs 15 residues. CDR3 coding DNA: TGTGCCAGCAGCCAAGATCCCATTCCTAACTATGGCTACACCTTC. Protein sequence: CASSQDPIPNYGYTF.

This sequence joins TRBV6-6 and TRBJ2-7; TRBD1 is a possible D gene (6 bases). With 4 bases removed from V and 5 bases from J, the gap between germline ends came to 18 bases. The CDR3 is 15 residues long. Per the germline V gene, CDR1 is MNHNY and CDR2 is SVGAGI (reference sequence). The CDR3, as DNA: TGTGCCAGCAGTTTTCGGACCAGGGGCAAGGACGAGCAGTACTTC. Amino acid sequence: CASSFRTRGKDEQYF.

This sequence joins TRBV7-2 and TRBJ2-7; D is unresolved. V lost 7 bases, J lost 3 bases, and 13 bases lay in between. The CDR3 has 13 residues. Germline CDR1 SGHTA, CDR2 FQGNSA. The DNA of the CDR3 is TGTGCCAGCAACTCCAAACCCGGCTACGAGCAGTACTTC. It translates to CASNSKPGYEQYF.

The table lists this clone with a count of one. The CDR3 region is CASAEVSGNTIYF. The CDR3 nucleotides are TGTGCCTCCGCGGAGGTTTCCGGAAACACCATATATTTT. The chain links TRBV7-9 to TRBJ1-3; D is undetermined. V lost 11 bases and J lost 4, with 15 bases in between. The CDR3 length is 13 residues. Germline loops: CDR1 SEHNR, CDR2 FQNEAQ (reference sequence). The full variable domain, with the rest looked up from reference TRBV7-9 and TRBJ1-3, is DTGVSQNPRHKITKRGQNVTFRCDPISEHNRLYWYRQTLGQGPEFLTYFQNEAQLEKSRLLSDRFSAERPKGSFSTLEIQRTEQGDSAMYLCASAEVSGNTIYFGEGSWLTVV.

As regards this clone: Because the CDR3's place on the DNA is in doubt, the DNA is left out and the CDR3 is given as listed by TCRdb. CDR3 region: CASSYFFGQGIMNTEAFF. The chain joins TRBV21-1 to TRBJ1-1; the table's TRBD1 call for D was not verified on the DNA. TRBV21-1 corresponds to a pseudogene. The CDR3 is 18 residues long, ends included.

Of note for this clone: The CDR3 does not end in the conserved phenylalanine or tryptophan, so this is likely a read error. CDR3 amino acids: CASSMQEGGNYGYTL. The CDR3 nucleotides are TGCGCCAGCAGCATGCAGGAGGGGGGGAACTATGGCTACACCCTC. V usage is TRBV5-1 and J usage is TRBJ1-2; a possible D gene is TRBD1 (6 bases). The CDR3 consists of 15 residues. Trimming took 4 bases from V and 2 from J, leaving 15 bases between them. Germline CDR1 reads SGHRS; CDR2 reads YFSETQ.

The V call is TRBV19, the J call TRBJ2-2; either TRBD1 or TRBD2 may supply D (5 bases each). V was clipped by 3 bases and J by 3 bases, with 17 bases between them. Per germline, CDR1 LNHDA and CDR2 SQIVND (reference sequence). This CDR3 has 17 residues. CDR3 sequence reads: CASSIKAYWGYTGELFF. CDR3 DNA: TGTGCCAGTAGTATCAAGGCCTATTGGGGGTACACCGGGGAGCTGTTTTTT.

This chain connects TRBV6-5 to TRBJ1-4; D is perhaps TRBD1 (6 bases). The germline CDR1 and CDR2 sequences are MNHEY and SVGAGI. Trimming left V 6 bases short and J 6 bases short, with 14 bases between. The CDR3 is made up of 14 amino acids. The CDR3 sequence is CASRDQGWDEKLFF. The CDR3 region has the DNA TGTGCCAGCAGGGACCAGGGGTGGGATGAAAAACTGTTTTTT.

This clone has only one observation. The rearrangement links TRBV5-4 to TRBJ1-1; 7 bases fit TRBD1. Unmatched junction bases numbered 7, after V lost 4 bases and J lost 10 bases. The germline CDR1 and CDR2 sequences are SGHNT and YYREEE (reference sequence). This CDR3 has 12 residues. The CDR3 protein is CASSLQQGLAFF. The CDR3 DNA reads TGTGCCAGCAGCCTACAACAGGGGTTAGCTTTCTTT.

V and J are TRBV6-1 and TRBJ1-5, with D uncertain. CDR3 length: 14 residues. V was pared by 2 bases and J by 4 bases, with 9 bases between. Germline V lookup: CDR1 MNHNS, CDR2 SASEGT. CDR3: CASSELAVNQPQHF. The CDR3 DNA sequence: TGTGCCAGCAGTGAATTGGCGGTAAATCAGCCCCAGCATTTT.

J is TRBJ2-1 and V is TRBV11-3, with D tentatively TRBD1 or TRBD2 (5 bases each). Trimming stripped 5 bases from V and 8 bases from J, with 16 bases between. The CDR3 contains 14 residues. Germline CDR1 and CDR2: SGHNT and YENEEA. CDR3 region: CASSQGEPRDEQFF. CDR3 nucleotide sequence: TGTGCCAGCAGCCAAGGGGAGCCCCGGGATGAGCAGTTCTTC.

The chain has TRBV9 and TRBJ1-4; 9 positions match TRBD1. Germline V gene sequence: CDR1 SGDLS, CDR2 YYNGEE. With V trimmed by 3 bases and J by 4 bases, 10 bases remained unmatched. The CDR3 totals 17 residues. The CDR3 loop reads CASSGGQGIRINEKLFF. CDR3 DNA sequence: TGTGCCAGCAGCGGAGGACAGGGGATACGCATTAATGAAAAACTGTTTTTT.

The rearrangement joins TRBV29-1 to TRBJ1-1, with 7 bases lining up with TRBD1. Germline V gene lookup returns CDR1 SQVTM and CDR2 ANQGSEA. This CDR3 region has 13 residues. V shed 7 bases, J shed 0 bases, and the junction held 5 bases outside the gene matches. The CDR3 DNA reads as TGCAGCGGACAGGGACGCCTGAACACTGAAGCTTTCTTT. Translating gives CSGQGRLNTEAFF.

This chain joins TRBV6-1 and TRBJ2-3; 9 positions match TRBD1. The length of the CDR3 is 15 residues. Trimming removed 5 bases from V and 3 bases from J; junction bases left unmatched: 6. The germline V gene encodes CDR1 MNHNS and CDR2 SASEGT. The CDR3 bases are TGTGCCAGCAGTAAGGGACAGGGCCTGACAGATACGCAGTATTTT. It is translated as CASSKGQGLTDTQYF.

The V gene is TRBV29-1, the J gene TRBJ1-3, with D possibly being TRBD1 (5 bases). Germline CDR1 and CDR2: SQVTM and ANQGSEA. The V end was cut by 3 bases, the J end by 2 bases, with 11 bases between. The CDR3 length is 14 residues. In DNA form, the CDR3 reads TGCAGCGTTGATTGGGGGGGGACTGGAAACACCATATATTTT. This translates into CSVDWGGTGNTIYF.

This clone has just a few counts. The chain joins TRBV19 to TRBJ1-2; TRBD1 matches 7 bases. This CDR3 has 15 amino acids. J lost 8 bases, V lost 5 bases, and 14 bases had no gene match. The germline gives CDR1 LNHDA, CDR2 SQIVND (reference sequence). The CDR3 spells CASSPRDSGSWGYTF. The CDR3 bases are TGTGCCAGTAGTCCCCGGGACAGCGGCTCGTGGGGCTACACCTTC.